Below are 10 T cell receptor beta chains sequenced from a single sample in a study of blood T cell repertoires in COVID-19. This table comes from immunoSEQ multiplex PCR, and its TCRdb copy is limited to in-frame clones, with some not included. The sample includes approximately 360,000 clones, around 89% of them seen just once. The source material was peripheral blood. These receptors came from a man aged 40-50 years with acute or convalescent COVID-19.

The rearrangement links TRBV12-3 or TRBV12-4 to TRBJ1-1, with TRBD1 identical over 7 bases. V dropped 3 bases and J dropped 3; count of bases not matched to a gene: 1. CDR3 length: 13 residues. CDR3 in DNA: TGTGCCAGCAGTTTTGACAGGGACACTGAAGCTTTCTTT. This encodes CASSFDRDTEAFF.

The chain couples TRBV12-5 to TRBJ2-5; D might be TRBD2 (5 bases). CDR1 LGHNT and CDR2 FRNRAP come from the germline V gene. The CDR3 has 14 residues. V was cut by 7 bases and J by 5 bases, with 17 bases left in between. The CDR3 bases are TGTGCTAGTGCCGAAGCGGCCCCGGTTGAGACCCAGTACTTC. It translates to CASAEAAPVETQYF.

The V gene is TRBV29-1, the J gene TRBJ2-2; 8 bases agree with TRBD2. The V segment lost 4 bases and the J segment 5 bases; nucleotides outside the gene matches: 12. CDR3 length equals 16 residues. The germline V gene has CDR1 SQVTM and CDR2 ANQGSEA. CDR3 in amino acids: CSVGVKAGVRTGELFF. DNA of the CDR3: TGCAGCGTTGGGGTAAAAGCGGGAGTTCGGACCGGGGAGCTGTTTTTT.

This clone has a single count. The chain joins TRBV27 to TRBJ2-7; 7 bases align to TRBD1. CDR3 length equals 15 residues. J gave up 3 bases and V 6 bases, and 11 bases lay outside the gene matches. Germline V CDR1 and CDR2: MNHEY, SMNVEV (reference sequence). The DNA for the CDR3 is TGTGCCAGCAGATACACCCCGGGACAGCACTACGAGCAGTACTTC. Its translation is CASRYTPGQHYEQYF.

The chain carries TRBV19 and TRBJ1-6; D may be TRBD1 (6 bases). Trimming removed 7 bases from V and 4 bases from J, with 11 bases in between. This CDR3 contains 14 residues. CDR1 and CDR2 (germline): LNHDA, SQIVND (reference sequence). The CDR3, as DNA: TGTGCCAGTACCATGACAGGTTATAATTCACCCCTCCACTTT. Its translation is CASTMTGYNSPLHF.

The chain carries TRBV28 and TRBJ1-2, with 11 bases that match TRBD1. Germline lookup yields CDR1 MDHEN and CDR2 SYDVKM. The CDR3 extends over 14 amino acids. J lost 2 bases, V lost 11 bases, and 7 bases had no gene match. The CDR3 protein is CAVQRTGGNYGYTF. CDR3 DNA sequence: TGTGCCGTACAAAGGACAGGGGGCAACTATGGCTACACCTTC.

CDR3 residues: CASSLDSGTTGEKLFF. In DNA form, the CDR3 reads TGTGCCAGTAGTTTGGATTCCGGGACAACCGGGGAAAAACTGTTTTTT. J is TRBJ1-4 and V is TRBV19; TRBD1 is a possible D gene (6 bases). Trimming left V 5 bases short and J 8 bases short, with 21 bases between. CDR1 is LNHDA and CDR2 is SQIVND in the germline V gene (reference sequence). The CDR3 consists of 16 residues. The whole variable domain, filled in from reference TRBV19 and TRBJ1-4, reads DGGITQSPKYLFRKEGQNVTLSCEQNLNHDAMYWYRQDPGQGLRLIYYSQIVNDFQKGDIAEGYSVSREKKESFPLTVTSAQKNPTAFYLCASSLDSGTTGEKLFFGSGTQLSVL.

V and J are TRBV9 and TRBJ2-2; the match to TRBD1 covers 7 bases. After removal of 0 bases from V and 2 bases from J, the junction contained 4 bases not matched to a gene. CDR1 SGDLS and CDR2 YYNGEE come from the germline V gene. The CDR3 extends over 16 amino acids. CDR3 sequence (DNA): TGTGCCAGCAGCGTAGGGGACAGCCTAAACACCGGGGAGCTGTTTTTT. It is translated as CASSVGDSLNTGELFF. Filled out from reference TRBV9 and TRBJ2-2, the complete variable domain reads DSGVTQTPKHLITATGQRVTLRCSPRSGDLSVYWYQQSLDQGLQFLIQYYNGEERAKGNILERFSAQQFPDLHSELNLSSLELGDSALYFCASSVGDSLNTGELFFGEGSRLTVL.

This rearrangement joins TRBV5-5 to TRBJ1-5; 7 nucleotides agree with TRBD1. The CDR3 totals 16 residues. Germline assignment: CDR1 SGHKS and CDR2 YYEKEE (reference sequence). Germline trimming cut 0 bases from V and 0 bases from J; bases unmatched to any gene: 3. For the CDR3, the DNA is TGTGCCAGCAGCTTGGAGACAGGGAATAGCAATCAGCCCCAGCATTTT. Protein product: CASSLETGNSNQPQHF.

The chain has TRBV13 and TRBJ1-1; D not resolved. The CDR3 is 12 residues long. Germline CDR1 reads PRHDT; CDR2 reads FYEKMQ (reference sequence). Deletions cut 5 bases from V and 5 bases from J, with 9 bases between. Written as DNA, the CDR3 is TGTGCCAGCAGCGGAGGTGGGACTGAAGCTTTCTTT. This sequence encodes CASSGGGTEAFF.